The clone carrying this TCR beta chain came up once. This CDR3 spans 13 amino acids. CDR1 is GTSNPN, CDR2 SVGIG, per germline (reference sequence). The V gene lost 0 bases and the J gene lost 6 bases, with 9 bases spanning the gap. This sample was included in a study of siplizumab effects on memory and regulatory T cells. Assays covered roughly 90,000 TCR templates per sample. The method was immunoSEQ multiplex PCR; TCRdb's version includes in-frame clones alone and lacks a portion of them. The sample gives about 85,000 clones, about 95% of which show up once; approximately 17% is in the top ten. The chain joins TRBV30 to TRBJ2-1, with D perhaps TRBD1 or TRBD2 (5 bases each). The source material was CD8+ T cells sorted from blood. This TCR came from a human donor in good health. The CDR3 DNA sequence: TGTGCCTGGAGTGTTGACAGCGGCAATGAGCAGTTCTTC. Its protein is CAWSVDSGNEQFF.